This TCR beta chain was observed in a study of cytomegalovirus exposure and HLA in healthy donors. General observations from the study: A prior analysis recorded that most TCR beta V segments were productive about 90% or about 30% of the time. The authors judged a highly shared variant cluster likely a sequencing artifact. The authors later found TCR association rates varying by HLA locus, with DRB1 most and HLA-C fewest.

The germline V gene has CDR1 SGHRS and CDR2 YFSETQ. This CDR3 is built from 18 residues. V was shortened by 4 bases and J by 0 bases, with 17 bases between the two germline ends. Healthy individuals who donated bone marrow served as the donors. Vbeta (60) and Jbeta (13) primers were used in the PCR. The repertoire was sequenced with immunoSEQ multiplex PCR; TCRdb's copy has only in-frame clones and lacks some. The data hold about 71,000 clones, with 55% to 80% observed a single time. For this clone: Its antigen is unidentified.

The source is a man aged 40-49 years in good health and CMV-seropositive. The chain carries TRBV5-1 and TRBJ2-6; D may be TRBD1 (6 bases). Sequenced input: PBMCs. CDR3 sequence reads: CASSPVTGTPSGANVLTF. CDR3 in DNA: TGCGCCAGCAGCCCCGTTACCGGGACACCCTCTGGGGCCAACGTCCTGACTTTC.